Listed below are T cell receptor beta chains from one sample, sequenced in a study of blood T cell repertoires in COVID-19. The assay was immunoSEQ multiplex PCR, and TCRdb's table has in-frame clones only and misses some. In the table there are 150,000 to 200,000 clones, 76% of which are singletons. The specimen sequenced was peripheral blood. The receptors were sampled from a woman aged 50 to 65 with active or convalescent COVID-19. CDR3s include the opening cysteine and the closing phenylalanine or tryptophan. A D gene is named only where the DNA matches it firmly. Clone size appears in some rows only: once, few, many, or a class for an expanded clone.

V: TRBV14
D: TRBD1
J: TRBJ2-7
size: NA
CDR3: CASSPTPRDRVGEQYF
DNA: TGTGCCAGCAGTCCCACCCCCCGGGACAGGGTCGGAGAGCAGTACTTC

V: TRBV7-3
D: NA
J: TRBJ2-2
size: NA
CDR3: CASSLSNSLTGELFF
DNA: TGTGCCAGCAGCTTAAGTAACAGTCTCACCGGGGAGCTGTTTTTT

V: TRBV18
D: NA
J: TRBJ2-3
size: NA
CDR3: CASSPDRGGTDTQYF
DNA: TGTGCCAGCTCACCGGACCGAGGGGGAACAGATACGCAGTATTTT

V: TRBV7-8
D: NA
J: TRBJ1-3
size: few
CDR3: CASSSLLGGGNTIYF
DNA: TGTGCCAGCAGCTCCCTCCTAGGGGGTGGAAACACCATATATTTT

V: TRBV4-2
D: TRBD1
J: TRBJ2-5
size: NA
CDR3: CASSQEDRGRTQYF
DNA: TGTGCCAGCAGCCAAGAGGACAGGGGACGGACCCAGTACTTC

V: TRBV3-1/TRBV3-2
D: TRBD2
J: TRBJ2-5
size: NA
CDR3: CASSPGLAGTQYF
DNA: TGTGCCAGCAGTCCGGGACTAGCGGGTACCCAGTACTTC

V: TRBV7-9
D: NA
J: TRBJ1-1
size: NA
CDR3: CASRPTLGAEAFF
DNA: TGTGCCAGCAGACCAACCCTGGGAGCTGAAGCTTTCTTT

V: TRBV6-5
D: NA
J: TRBJ2-3
size: NA
CDR3: CASSYTADSSTDTQYF
DNA: TGTGCCAGCAGTTACACAGCCGACAGTAGCACAGATACGCAGTATTTT

V: TRBV7-9
D: NA
J: TRBJ1-4
size: once
CDR3: CASSLLLGRAGATNEKLFF
DNA: TGTGCCAGCAGCCTATTATTGGGCAGGGCCGGTGCAACTAATGAAAAACTGTTTTTT

V: TRBV18
D: NA
J: TRBJ1-5
size: once
CDR3: CASSPLPRGGNQPQHF
DNA: TGTGCCAGCTCACCACTCCCCAGGGGAGGCAATCAGCCCCAGCATTTT